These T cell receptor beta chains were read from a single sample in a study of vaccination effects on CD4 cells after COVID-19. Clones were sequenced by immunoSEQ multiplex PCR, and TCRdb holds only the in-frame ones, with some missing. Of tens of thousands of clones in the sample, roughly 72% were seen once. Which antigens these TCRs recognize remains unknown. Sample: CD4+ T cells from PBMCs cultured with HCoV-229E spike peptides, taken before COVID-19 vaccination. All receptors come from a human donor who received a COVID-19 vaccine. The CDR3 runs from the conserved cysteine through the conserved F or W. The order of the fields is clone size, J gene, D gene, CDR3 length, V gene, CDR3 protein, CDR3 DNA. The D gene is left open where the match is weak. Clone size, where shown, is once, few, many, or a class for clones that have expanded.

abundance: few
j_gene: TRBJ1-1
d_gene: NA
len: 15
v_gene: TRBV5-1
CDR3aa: CASSFLGRSNTEAFF
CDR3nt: TGCGCCAGCAGCTTCCTGGGACGGTCGAACACTGAAGCTTTCTTT

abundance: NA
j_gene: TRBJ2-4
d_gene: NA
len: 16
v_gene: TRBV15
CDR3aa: CATSSRGTLAKNIQYF
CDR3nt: TGTGCCACCAGCAGTAGGGGGACCCTAGCCAAAAACATTCAGTACTTC

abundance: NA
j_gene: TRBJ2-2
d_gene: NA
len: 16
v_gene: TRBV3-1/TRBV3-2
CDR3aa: CASSQDFGHNTGELFF
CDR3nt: TGTGCCAGCAGCCAAGATTTCGGGCACAACACCGGGGAGCTGTTTTTT

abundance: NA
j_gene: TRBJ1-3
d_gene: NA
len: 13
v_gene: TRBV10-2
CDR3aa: CASTGSSGNTIYF
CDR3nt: TGCGCCAGCACAGGGAGCTCTGGAAACACCATATATTTT

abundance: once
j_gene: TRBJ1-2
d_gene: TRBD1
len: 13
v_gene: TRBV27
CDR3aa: CASRQGSSYGYTF
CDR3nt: TGTGCCAGCCGACAGGGGAGTAGCTATGGCTACACCTTC

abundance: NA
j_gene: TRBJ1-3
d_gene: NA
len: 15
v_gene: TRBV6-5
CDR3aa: CASSRQVYSGNTIYF
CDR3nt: TGTGCCAGCAGTAGACAGGTGTACTCTGGAAACACCATATATTTT

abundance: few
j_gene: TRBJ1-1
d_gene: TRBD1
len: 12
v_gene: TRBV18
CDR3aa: CASSSDRAIAFF
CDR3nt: TGTGCCAGCTCATCGGACAGGGCGATAGCTTTCTTT

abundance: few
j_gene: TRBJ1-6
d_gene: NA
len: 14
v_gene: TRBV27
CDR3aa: CASRLTARARTLHF
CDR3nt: TGTGCCAGCAGACTAACGGCCAGGGCCAGGACCCTCCACTTT

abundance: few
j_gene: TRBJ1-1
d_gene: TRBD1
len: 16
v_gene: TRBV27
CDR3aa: CASSLTRTGYNTEAFF
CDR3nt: TGTGCCAGCAGTCTCACAAGGACAGGGTATAACACTGAAGCTTTCTTT

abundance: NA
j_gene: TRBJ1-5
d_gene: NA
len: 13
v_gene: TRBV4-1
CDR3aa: CASSQEPRTSLHF
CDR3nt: TGCGCCAGCAGCCAAGAGCCCCGGACTTCTTTGCATTTT

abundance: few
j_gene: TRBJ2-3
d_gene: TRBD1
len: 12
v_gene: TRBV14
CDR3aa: CASGQGADTQYF
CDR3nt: TGTGCCAGTGGACAGGGGGCAGATACGCAGTATTTT

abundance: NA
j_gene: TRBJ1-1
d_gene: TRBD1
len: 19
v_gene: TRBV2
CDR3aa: CASRTGAHRMLSAKTEAFF
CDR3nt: TGTGCCAGCAGAACAGGGGCCCACCGTATGTTAAGTGCGAAGACTGAAGCTTTCTTT

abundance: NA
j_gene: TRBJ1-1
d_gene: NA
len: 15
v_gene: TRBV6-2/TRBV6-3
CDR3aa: CASSQPGLENTEAFF
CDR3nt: TGTGCCAGCAGCCAACCGGGCCTCGAGAACACTGAAGCTTTCTTT

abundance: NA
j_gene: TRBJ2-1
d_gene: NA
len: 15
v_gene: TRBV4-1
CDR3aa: CASSQGPLRNNEQFF
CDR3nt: TGCGCCAGCAGCCAAGGACCCCTCCGGAACAATGAGCAGTTCTTC

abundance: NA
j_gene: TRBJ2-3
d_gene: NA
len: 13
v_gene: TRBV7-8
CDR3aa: CASSLARVDTQYF
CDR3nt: TGTGCCAGCAGCTTAGCGCGGGTAGATACGCAGTATTTT

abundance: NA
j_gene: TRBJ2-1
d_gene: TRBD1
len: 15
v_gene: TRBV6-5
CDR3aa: CASKRTGTSYNEQFF
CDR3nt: TGTGCCAGCAAGAGGACAGGGACCTCCTACAATGAGCAGTTCTTC

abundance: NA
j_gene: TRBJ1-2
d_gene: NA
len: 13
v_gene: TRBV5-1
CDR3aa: CASSLERSYGYTF
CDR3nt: TGCGCCAGCAGCTTGGAGAGGAGCTATGGCTACACCTTC

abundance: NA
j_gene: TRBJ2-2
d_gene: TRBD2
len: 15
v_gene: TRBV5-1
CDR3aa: CASSLTAGPAGELFF
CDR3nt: TGCGCCAGCAGCTTGACAGCGGGGCCGGCCGGGGAGCTGTTTTTT

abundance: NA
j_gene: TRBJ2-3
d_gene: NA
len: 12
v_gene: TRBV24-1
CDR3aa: CATSDGGQWQYF
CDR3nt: TGTGCCACCAGTGATGGGGGACAATGGCAGTATTTT

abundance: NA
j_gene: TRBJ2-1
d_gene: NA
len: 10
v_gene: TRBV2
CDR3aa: CASSVNEQFF
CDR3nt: TGTGCCAGCAGCGTCAATGAGCAGTTCTTC

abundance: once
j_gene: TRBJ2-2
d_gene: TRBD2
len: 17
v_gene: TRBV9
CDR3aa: CASSVAMGGWNTGELFF
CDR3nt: TGTGCCAGCAGCGTAGCGATGGGGGGGTGGAACACCGGGGAGCTGTTTTTT

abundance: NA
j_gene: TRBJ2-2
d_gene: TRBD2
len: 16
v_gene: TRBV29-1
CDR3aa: CSVEARGLAGPGELFF
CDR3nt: TGCAGCGTTGAAGCAAGGGGACTAGCGGGGCCCGGGGAGCTGTTTTTT

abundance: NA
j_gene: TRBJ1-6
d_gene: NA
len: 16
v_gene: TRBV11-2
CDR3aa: CASSYRAGSYNSPLHF
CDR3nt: TGTGCCAGCAGTTACAGGGCTGGCTCCTATAATTCACCCCTCCACTTT